This T cell receptor beta chain came from a study of cytomegalovirus exposure and HLA in healthy donors (TCRdb year 2017). Regarding the research as a whole: An earlier analysis of 550 to 700 of the donors reported 250 to 300 Gb of sequence data and roughly 110 million unique TCR beta sequences from 150 million to 200 million T cells. Typing coverage differed by locus: A, B, C, DRB1 and DQB1 were typed in about 629-630 donors, DQA1 in approximately 520, DPA1 in around 580, and DPB1 in 400 to 490. To study patterns of TCR occurrence, a later analysis re-analyzed previously published TCR beta repertoires from around 700 donors and added high-resolution HLA genotyping. Among 300 to 500 genotyped donors of the cohort, an average of about 240,000 unique TCR beta nucleotide sequences was sequenced per donor, of which approximately 19% were non-productive. The study profiled the T cell repertoires of approximately 700 subjects by immunosequencing and related them to cytomegalovirus serostatus. To predict cytomegalovirus infection status, the study brought together high-throughput TCR immunosequencing, statistical association of individual TCRs with disease status, and machine learning. HLA typing covered class I and class II loci at four-digit resolution. Along with the roughly 670-subject first cohort, a separate validation cohort of over a hundred different subjects was used. The study aimed to test whether signatures of past pathogen exposure could be identified by cataloging public T cell receptors. In the later analysis, no new phenotypic data were used to find candidate immune exposures; instead, reliance was placed on TCR beta sequences and their occurrence across donors. A later genetic analysis used genome-wide SNP genotypes for about 55% of the 666 donors, treating that subset as a discovery cohort. To decide whether each TCR beta V gene segment behaved as functional or pseudogenic, an earlier analysis of over 500 of the donors relied on high-throughput TCR beta sequencing. Alongside the repertoire data, information on donor age, sex, ethnicity and CMV serostatus was compiled. Four or five DR-DQ haplotypes were handled as single units for association and clustering, since linkage in the cohort was strong. All discovery cohort repertoires had been generated on a single sequencing platform. Around 300 gigabases of sequencing data and approximately 84 million unique TCR sequences were included in an early release covering several hundred HLA-typed donors. Of the 398 genotyped donors, around 81% fell in the genetic ancestry cluster associated with self-reported Caucasian donors.

Preparation of the library involved the immunoSEQ multiplex PCR assay. The multiplex PCR relied on a mix of 60 forward primers for TCR Vbeta segments and 13 reverse primers for TCR Jbeta segments. A multiplex PCR assay on genomic DNA amplified the CDR3 region of rearranged TCR beta genes. The amplified TCR beta libraries were sequenced on the Illumina HiSeq System as 87-base-pair reads. From the authors' description of their analysis: In a later analysis, some 80 million unique TCR beta chains were counted across the approximately 620 repertoires, and roughly 11 million of these chains were shared by at least two donors. Raw reads were error-corrected and collapsed into unique sequences by a nearest-neighbor algorithm in which closely related sequences were merged to remove PCR and sequencing errors. CDR3 sequences were aligned to IMGT reference sequences to assign V, D and J gene segments. For a sequence to be retained, at least a six-nucleotide match to both a V gene segment and a J gene segment was required. A rearrangement was called productive if the CDR3 had no stop codons and remained in frame with V and J, and every other rearrangement was called non-productive. CDR3 was defined according to IMGT convention as the region running from the second conserved V-encoded cysteine to the conserved J-encoded phenylalanine. In an earlier analysis of approximately 590 of the donors, sequences lacking an unambiguous match to a single V gene segment were excluded. An earlier analysis of some 500 of the donors classified V segments as functional when productive rearrangements were above 56.7% and as segregating when the standard deviation between donors was above 5%. To diagnose cytomegalovirus status from the catalog of TCR beta chain sequences, a statistical classification framework was built. V and J gene assignment, in a later analysis, came from comparing TCR nucleotide sequences with IMGT/GENE-DB human TR gene sequences. In a later analysis, CDR3 sequences and most-parsimonious VDJ recombination scenarios were assigned using the TCRdist pipeline. In a later analysis, every TCR beta chain was defined by the combination of its CDR3 amino acid sequence and its V-gene family, and reads without a unique V-gene family were dropped. A later analysis removed 550 to 650 highly shared, low-generation-probability nucleotide sequences to deal with suspected cross-contamination and a sequencing artifact. In a later analysis, a clonal expansion index for each public chain was calculated from normalized within-repertoire ranks of inferred template counts. In a later analysis, generation probabilities were computed with a VDJ recombination model fitted to out-of-frame rearrangements, and the resulting probabilities were checked against IGoR. Hypergeometric tests were used in a later analysis to score TCR-TCR, TCR-HLA and TCR-CMV co-occurrence, with a repertoire-size bias correction applied to the TCR pairs. False discovery rates were estimated in a later analysis by permuting HLA or CMV assignments 20 times. In a later analysis, co-occurring TCRs were grouped using DBSCAN, with TCRdist sequence similarity added in when clustering inside HLA-allele-positive subsets. Repertoires with fewer than 30,000 or more than 120,000 public chains were left out of co-occurrence clustering, as were a handful of repertoires with anomalous nucleotide sharing. TCRdb took over this immuneACCESS table, retaining in-frame rearrangements with V and J assigned. Such tables are incomplete; in checked studies, under half of the missing clones stem from an unresolved V gene, and the remainder is unexplained. For V, J and clone size, that table is used; D and trimming come from the DNA. For this sample there are roughly 150,000 clones; around 84% appear just once. More than 8% of the sample belongs to the ten largest clones.

Of note for this clone: It has no known antigen specificity. No base quality information exists; no much larger clone differs at one position.

V is cut by 0 bases and J by 2 bases, and the space between the germline ends is 11 bases. Including cysteine and phenylalanine, the CDR3 has 15 amino acids. Of the read, only the CDR3 DNA is kept; its 45 bases are in frame from base 1. Based on the germline V gene, the CDR1 and CDR2 sequences are KGHSH and LQKENI. The cohort comprised 666 healthy bone marrow donors. At the time of sampling, all cohort members were nominally healthy, though unrecorded immune exposures were likely present. The donor tested CMV seropositive, placing the donor among the roughly 300 seropositive members of the cohort. Every donor gave a peripheral blood sample, and the peripheral blood mononuclear cells from that sample were used for TCR beta sequencing. Genomic DNA was extracted from the blood cell samples with the Qiagen DNeasy Blood Extraction Kit. Overall study results and their limits: Most CMV-associated TCR beta chains appeared to be HLA-restricted in a later analysis, and the HLA associations seemed to be driven largely by CMV exposure. The authors suggested that the approach could potentially be extended to other disease states and immunological phenotypes. At a false discovery rate of 0.05, a later analysis linked about 17,000 TCR beta sequences to specific HLA alleles. The 87-base-pair reads could not distinguish some IMGT-functional V segments, including TRBV6-2 and TRBV6-3, so those segments were excluded. Because counts were too low, around 18 rarely observed V segments, including chromosome 9 orphons, were left out of the earlier analysis of approximately 580 of the donors. In a later analysis, HLA-associated TCR beta chains were found to be more clonally expanded and to have lower generation probabilities than equally common non-associated chains. A later analysis found that TCR association rates varied across HLA loci, with DRB1 alleles showing the most associated TCRs and HLA-C alleles the fewest. The presence/absence analyses assumed that sequencing depth was roughly uniform across donors, and that assumption may not be true. An association between a missense DCLRE1C variant and V-gene and J-gene trimming of TCR beta chains was found in a later genetic analysis and replicated in an independent cohort. The study gave a list of 150 to 200 TCR beta chains associated with cytomegalovirus. Correlated functional status among segregating V segments might reflect linkage disequilibrium, but an unknown experimental factor could not be ruled out. A further reported finding was that TCR beta sequences accurately predicted the HLA-A and HLA-B alleles for most subjects in the first cohort. Most TCR sequences were observed very rarely across donors, whereas some public TCRs were present in many individuals. In vitro tests confirmed that a few of the cytomegalovirus-associated TCR beta chains recognize cytomegalovirus antigens. In an earlier analysis of some 550 of the donors, most TCR beta V segments were observed in productive rearrangements about 87% or about 30% of the time, broadly matching IMGT annotations. Compared with the approximately 670-donor mean, donors in an Asian-associated ancestry cluster had fewer N-insertions in productive TCRs, according to a later genetic analysis. For the cohort, immune exposure information was limited to CMV serostatus. A cluster of highly shared sequence variants was judged likely to be a technical artifact of the sequencing pipeline. In both the original and validation cohorts, the classifier was reported to diagnose cytomegalovirus status with high specificity and sensitivity. Assigning TCR associations to individual alleles was difficult when HLA alleles, especially DR and DQ, strongly co-occurred. Because HLA typing was unavailable for some donors at each locus, only the typed subset was used in association tests. According to a later analysis, parvovirus B19, influenza, CMV and Epstein-Barr virus appeared linked to several top co-occurrence clusters. This cohort had only TCR beta chains sequenced, and the lack of alpha or paired-chain data limited which features could be detected.

The material sequenced was PBMCs. The V gene is TRBV18 and the J gene is TRBJ2-7; possibly the D gene is TRBD1, per 6 matching bases. This receptor was obtained from a male donor in good health and CMV-seropositive. The DNA reads TGTGCCAGCTCACCACCCTCAAACAGGGCCTACGAGCAGTACTTC. This translates into CASSPPSNRAYEQYF.